This T cell receptor beta chain comes out of a study of shared clonotypes between healthy human individuals. Each sorted subset replicate got 200 ng genomic DNA, 25,000 to 35,000 genomes. Sequenced by immunoSEQ multiplex PCR; TCRdb stores in-frame clones only, minus some. There are around 700,000 clones in the sample; roughly 78% occur only once, and 1.5% to 2% lies in the top ten. Germline loops: CDR1 SQVTM, CDR2 ANQGSEA. The length of the CDR3 is 12 residues. Trimming removed 7 bases from V and 2 bases from J, with 12 bases in between. The sample taken for sequencing was memory CD4+ T cells sorted from blood. Described subset: CD45RA-negative fraction. The chain has TRBV29-1 and TRBJ2-7, with D possibly TRBD1 on 5 matching bases. The sequence was collected from a woman aged 30 to 39 in good health. CDR3 sequence (DNA): TGCAGCGGTGGCCCGACAGCCTACGAGCAGTACTTC. Translated: CSGGPTAYEQYF.